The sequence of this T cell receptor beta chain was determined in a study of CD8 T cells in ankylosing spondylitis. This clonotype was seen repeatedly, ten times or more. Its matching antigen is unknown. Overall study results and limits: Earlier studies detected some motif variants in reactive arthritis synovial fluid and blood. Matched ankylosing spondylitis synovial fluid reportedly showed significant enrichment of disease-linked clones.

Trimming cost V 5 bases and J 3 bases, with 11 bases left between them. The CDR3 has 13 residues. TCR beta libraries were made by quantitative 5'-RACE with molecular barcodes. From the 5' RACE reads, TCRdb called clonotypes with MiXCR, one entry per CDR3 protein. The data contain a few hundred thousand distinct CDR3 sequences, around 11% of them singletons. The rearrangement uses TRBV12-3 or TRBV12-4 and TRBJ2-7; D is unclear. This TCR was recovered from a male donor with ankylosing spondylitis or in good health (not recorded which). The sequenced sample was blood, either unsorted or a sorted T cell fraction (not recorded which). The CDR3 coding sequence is TGTGCCAGCAGTCCCCCAGACATCTACGAGCAGTACTTC. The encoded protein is CASSPPDIYEQYF.